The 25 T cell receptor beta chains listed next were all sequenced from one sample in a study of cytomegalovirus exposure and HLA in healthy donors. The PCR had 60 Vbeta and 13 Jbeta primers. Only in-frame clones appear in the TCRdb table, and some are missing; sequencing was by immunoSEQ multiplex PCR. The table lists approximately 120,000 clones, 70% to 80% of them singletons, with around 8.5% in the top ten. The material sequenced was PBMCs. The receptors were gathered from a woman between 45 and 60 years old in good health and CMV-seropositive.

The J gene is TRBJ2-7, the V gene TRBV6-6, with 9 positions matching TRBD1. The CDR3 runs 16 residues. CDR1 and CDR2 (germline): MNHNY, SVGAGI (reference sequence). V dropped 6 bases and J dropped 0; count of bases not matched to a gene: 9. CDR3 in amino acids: CASRSGQGTSSYEQYF. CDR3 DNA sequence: TGTGCCAGCAGATCAGGACAGGGGACAAGCTCCTACGAGCAGTACTTC.

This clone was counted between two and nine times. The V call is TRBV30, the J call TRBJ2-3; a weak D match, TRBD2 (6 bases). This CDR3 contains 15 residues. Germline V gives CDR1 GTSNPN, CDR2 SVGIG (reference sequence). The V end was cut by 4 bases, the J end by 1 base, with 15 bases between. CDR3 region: CAWTLDGGGTDTQYF. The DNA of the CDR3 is TGTGCCTGGACATTGGACGGCGGGGGCACAGATACGCAGTATTTT.

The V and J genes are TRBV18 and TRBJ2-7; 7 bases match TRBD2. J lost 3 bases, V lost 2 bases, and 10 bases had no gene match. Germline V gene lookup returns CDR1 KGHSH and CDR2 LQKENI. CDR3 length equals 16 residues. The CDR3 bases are TGTGCCAGCTCACCATCGTTGGCGGGAGCGCTCTACGAGCAGTACTTC. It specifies CASSPSLAGALYEQYF.

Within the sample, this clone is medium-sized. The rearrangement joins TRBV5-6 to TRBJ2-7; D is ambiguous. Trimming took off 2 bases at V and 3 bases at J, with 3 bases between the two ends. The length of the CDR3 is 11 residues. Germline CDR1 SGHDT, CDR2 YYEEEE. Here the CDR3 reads CASSFNYEQYF. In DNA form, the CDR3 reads TGTGCCAGCAGCTTTAACTACGAGCAGTACTTC. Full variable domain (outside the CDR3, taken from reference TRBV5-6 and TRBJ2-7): DAGVTQSPTHLIKTRGQQVTLRCSPKSGHDTVSWYQQALGQGPQFIFQYYEEEERQRGNFPDRFSGHQFPNYSSELNVNALLLGDSALYLCASSFNYEQYFGPGTRLTVT.

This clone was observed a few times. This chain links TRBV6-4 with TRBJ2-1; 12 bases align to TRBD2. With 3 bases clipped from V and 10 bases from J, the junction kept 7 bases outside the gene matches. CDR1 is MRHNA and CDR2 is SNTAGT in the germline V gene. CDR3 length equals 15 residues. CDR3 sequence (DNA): TGTGCCAGCAGTGAGCTAGCGGGGGGGGAAAGGGAGCAGTTCTTC. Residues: CASSELAGGEREQFF.

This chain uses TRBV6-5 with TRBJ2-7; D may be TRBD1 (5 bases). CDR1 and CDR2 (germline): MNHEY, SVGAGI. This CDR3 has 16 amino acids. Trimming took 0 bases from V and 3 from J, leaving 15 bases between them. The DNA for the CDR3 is TGTGCCAGCAGTTACTCGATTAGGGGTAACCTCTACGAGCAGTACTTC. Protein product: CASSYSIRGNLYEQYF.

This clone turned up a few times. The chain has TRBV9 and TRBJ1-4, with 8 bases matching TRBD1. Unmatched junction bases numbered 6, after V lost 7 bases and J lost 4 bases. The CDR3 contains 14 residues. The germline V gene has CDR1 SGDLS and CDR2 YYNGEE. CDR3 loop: CASGTGGFNEKLFF. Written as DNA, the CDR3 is TGTGCCAGCGGCACAGGGGGGTTTAATGAAAAACTGTTTTTT. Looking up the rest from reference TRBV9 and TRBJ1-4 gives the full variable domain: DSGVTQTPKHLITATGQRVTLRCSPRSGDLSVYWYQQSLDQGLQFLIQYYNGEERAKGNILERFSAQQFPDLHSELNLSSLELGDSALYFCASGTGGFNEKLFFGSGTQLSVL.

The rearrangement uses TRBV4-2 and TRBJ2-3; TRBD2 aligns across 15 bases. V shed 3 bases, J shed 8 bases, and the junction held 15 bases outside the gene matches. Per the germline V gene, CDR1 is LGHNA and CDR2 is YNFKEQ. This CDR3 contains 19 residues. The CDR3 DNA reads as TGTGCCAGCAGCCACCCGTTCGATCGGACTAGCGGGGGGGCGGGTACGCAGTATTTT. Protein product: CASSHPFDRTSGGAGTQYF.

The CDR3 region has the DNA TGCGCCAGCAGCTTGATACGGGGTTCCTACGAGCAGTACTTC. Protein: CASSLIRGSYEQYF. The rearrangement uses TRBV5-1 and TRBJ2-7; weak D call: TRBD2 (5 bases). V shed 1 base and J shed 1 base, with 9 bases lying between them. CDR1 and CDR2 from the germline V gene are SGHRS and YFSETQ. CDR3 length: 14 residues.

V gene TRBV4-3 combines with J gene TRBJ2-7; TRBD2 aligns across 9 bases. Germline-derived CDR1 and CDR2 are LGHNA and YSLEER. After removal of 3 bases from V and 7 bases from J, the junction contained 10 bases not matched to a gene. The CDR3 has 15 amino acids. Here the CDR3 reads CASSQSASGMGEQYF. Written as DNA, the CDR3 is TGCGCCAGCAGCCAGAGTGCTAGCGGGATGGGTGAGCAGTACTTC.

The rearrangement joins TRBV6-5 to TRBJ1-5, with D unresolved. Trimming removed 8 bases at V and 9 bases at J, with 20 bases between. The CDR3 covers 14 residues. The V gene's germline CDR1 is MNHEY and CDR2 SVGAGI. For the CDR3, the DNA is TGTGCCAGCCGAGGTGCTAGCCCGTTATGGCCCCAGCATTTT. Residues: CASRGASPLWPQHF.

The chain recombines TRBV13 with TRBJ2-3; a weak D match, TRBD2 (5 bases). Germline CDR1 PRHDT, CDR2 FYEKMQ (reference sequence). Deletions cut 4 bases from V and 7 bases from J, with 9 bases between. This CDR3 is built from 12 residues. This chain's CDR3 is CASSSQRNTQYF. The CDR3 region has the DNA TGTGCCAGCAGCTCCCAGCGGAATACGCAGTATTTT.

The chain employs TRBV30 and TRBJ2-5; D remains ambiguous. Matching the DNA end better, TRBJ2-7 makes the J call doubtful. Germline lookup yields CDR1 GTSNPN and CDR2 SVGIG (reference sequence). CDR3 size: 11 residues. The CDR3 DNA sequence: TGTGCCTGGGGTCGAACCTACGAGCAGTACTTC. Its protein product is CAWGRTYEQYF.

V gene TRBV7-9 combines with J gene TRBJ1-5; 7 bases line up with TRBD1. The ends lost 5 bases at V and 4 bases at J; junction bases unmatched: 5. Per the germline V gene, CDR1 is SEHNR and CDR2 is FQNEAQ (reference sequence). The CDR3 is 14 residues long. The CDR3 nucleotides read TGTGCCAGCAGCCAGGGACAGAAAAATCAGCCCCAGCATTTT. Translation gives CASSQGQKNQPQHF.

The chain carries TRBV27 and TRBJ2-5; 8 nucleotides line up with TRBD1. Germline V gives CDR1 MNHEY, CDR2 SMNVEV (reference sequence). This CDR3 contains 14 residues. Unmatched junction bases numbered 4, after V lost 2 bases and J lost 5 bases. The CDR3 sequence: CASSLQGAFETQYF. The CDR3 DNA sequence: TGTGCCAGCAGTTTACAGGGGGCGTTCGAGACCCAGTACTTC.

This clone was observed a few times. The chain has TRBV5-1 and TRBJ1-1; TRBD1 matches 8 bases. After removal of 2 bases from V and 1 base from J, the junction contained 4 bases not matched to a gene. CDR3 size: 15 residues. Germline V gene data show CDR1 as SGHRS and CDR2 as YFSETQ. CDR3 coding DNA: TGCGCCAGCAGCTTCCAGGGGGCAGAGAACACTGAAGCTTTCTTT. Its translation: CASSFQGAENTEAFF.

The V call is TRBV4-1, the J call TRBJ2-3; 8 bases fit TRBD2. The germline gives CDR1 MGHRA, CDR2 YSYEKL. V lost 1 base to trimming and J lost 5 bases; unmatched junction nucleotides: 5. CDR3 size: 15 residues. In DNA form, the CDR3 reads TGCGCCAGCAGCCAAGGGCTAGCGGGCATAGATACGCAGTATTTT. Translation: CASSQGLAGIDTQYF.

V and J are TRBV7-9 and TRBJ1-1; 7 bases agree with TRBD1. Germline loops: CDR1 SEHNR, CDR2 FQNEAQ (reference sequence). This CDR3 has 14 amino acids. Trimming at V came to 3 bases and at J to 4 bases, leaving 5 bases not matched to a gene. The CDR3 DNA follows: TGTGCCAGCAGCTTCGACAGGGTCGGCACTGAAGCTTTCTTT. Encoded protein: CASSFDRVGTEAFF.

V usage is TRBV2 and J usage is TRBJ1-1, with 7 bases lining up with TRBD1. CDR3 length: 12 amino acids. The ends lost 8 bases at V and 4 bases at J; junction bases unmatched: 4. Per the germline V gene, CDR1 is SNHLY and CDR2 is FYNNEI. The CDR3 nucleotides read TGTGCCAGCGAGGCAGGGGGCACTGAAGCTTTCTTT. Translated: CASEAGGTEAFF.

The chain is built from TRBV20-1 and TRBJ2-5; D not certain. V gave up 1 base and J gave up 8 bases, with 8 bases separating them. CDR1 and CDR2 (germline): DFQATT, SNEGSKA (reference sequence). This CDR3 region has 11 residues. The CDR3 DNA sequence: TGCAGTGCTAGAGCCGACATCACCCAGTACTTC. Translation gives CSARADITQYF.

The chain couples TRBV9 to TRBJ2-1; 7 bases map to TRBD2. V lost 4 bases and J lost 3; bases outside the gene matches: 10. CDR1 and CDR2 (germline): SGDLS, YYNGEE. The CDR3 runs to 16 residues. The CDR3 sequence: CASSSLSSGNYNEQFF. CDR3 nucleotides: TGTGCCAGCAGCTCCCTCTCGAGCGGGAACTACAATGAGCAGTTCTTC. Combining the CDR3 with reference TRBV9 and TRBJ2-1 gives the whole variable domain DSGVTQTPKHLITATGQRVTLRCSPRSGDLSVYWYQQSLDQGLQFLIQYYNGEERAKGNILERFSAQQFPDLHSELNLSSLELGDSALYFCASSSLSSGNYNEQFFGPGTRLTVL.

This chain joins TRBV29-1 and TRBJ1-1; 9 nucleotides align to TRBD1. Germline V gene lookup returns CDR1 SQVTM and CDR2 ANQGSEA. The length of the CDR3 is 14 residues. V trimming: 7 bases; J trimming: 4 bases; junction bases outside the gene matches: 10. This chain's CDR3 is CSALAQGAFTEAFF. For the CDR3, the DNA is TGCAGCGCTTTGGCACAGGGGGCATTCACTGAAGCTTTCTTT.

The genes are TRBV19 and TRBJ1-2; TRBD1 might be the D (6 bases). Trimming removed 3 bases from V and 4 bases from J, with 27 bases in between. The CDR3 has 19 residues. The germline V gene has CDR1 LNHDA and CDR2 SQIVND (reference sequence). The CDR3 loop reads CASSIFSGAANYASYGYTF. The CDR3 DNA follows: TGTGCCAGTAGTATCTTTTCAGGGGCGGCCAACTATGCCTCCTATGGCTACACCTTC.

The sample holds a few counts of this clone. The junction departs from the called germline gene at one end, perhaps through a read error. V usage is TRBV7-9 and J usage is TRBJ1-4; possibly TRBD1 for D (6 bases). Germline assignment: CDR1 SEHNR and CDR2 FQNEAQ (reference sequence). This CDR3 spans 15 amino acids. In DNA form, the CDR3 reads TGTTCCAGCAGCCTTCTTACAGGGTTAAATGAAAAACTGTTTTTT. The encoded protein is CSSSLLTGLNEKLFF.

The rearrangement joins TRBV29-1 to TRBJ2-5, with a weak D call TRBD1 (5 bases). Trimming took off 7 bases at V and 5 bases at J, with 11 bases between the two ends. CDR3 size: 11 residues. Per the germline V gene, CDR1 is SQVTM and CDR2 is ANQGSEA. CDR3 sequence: CSARVEETQYF. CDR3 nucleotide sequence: TGCAGCGCCAGGGTGGAGGAGACCCAGTACTTC. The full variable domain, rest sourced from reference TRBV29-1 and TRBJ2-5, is SAVISQKPSRDICQRGTSLTIQCQVDSQVTMMFWYRQQPGQSLTLIATANQGSEATYESGFVIDKFPISRPNLTFSTLTVSNMSPEDSSIYLCSARVEETQYFGPGTRLLVL.